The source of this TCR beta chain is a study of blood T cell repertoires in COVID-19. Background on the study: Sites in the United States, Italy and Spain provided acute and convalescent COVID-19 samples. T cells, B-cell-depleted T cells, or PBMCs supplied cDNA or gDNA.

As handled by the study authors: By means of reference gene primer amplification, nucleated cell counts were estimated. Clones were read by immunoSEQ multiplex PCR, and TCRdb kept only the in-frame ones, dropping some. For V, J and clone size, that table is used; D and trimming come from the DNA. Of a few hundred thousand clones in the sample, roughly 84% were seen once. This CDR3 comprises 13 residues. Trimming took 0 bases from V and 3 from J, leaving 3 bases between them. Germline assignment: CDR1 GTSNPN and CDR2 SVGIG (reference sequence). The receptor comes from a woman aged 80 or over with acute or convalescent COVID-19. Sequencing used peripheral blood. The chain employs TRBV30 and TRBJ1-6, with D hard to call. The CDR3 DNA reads TGTGCCTGGAGTGTGAGCTATAATTCACCCCTCCACTTT. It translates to CAWSVSYNSPLHF.